The 18 T cell receptor beta chains presented below share a single source sample, sequenced in a study of blood T cell repertoires in COVID-19. Data came from immunoSEQ multiplex PCR; TCRdb stores just in-frame clones and leaves some out. The table has 100,000 to 150,000 clones, around 80% seen once. Source material: peripheral blood. These TCRs come from a man at least 80 years old with active or convalescent COVID-19.

This sequence joins TRBV6-1 and TRBJ1-6, with D unclear. Trimming took 9 bases from V and 2 from J, leaving 5 bases between them. The CDR3 runs to 12 residues. Germline V gives CDR1 MNHNS, CDR2 SASEGT. CDR3 sequence reads: CASFAYNSPLHF. The CDR3 nucleotides are TGTGCCAGTTTCGCCTATAATTCACCCCTCCACTTT.

V and J are TRBV27 and TRBJ2-6; a weak D match, TRBD2 (6 bases). This CDR3 is 17 amino acids long. Trimming took 3 bases from V and 1 from J, leaving 13 bases between them. The germline V gene encodes CDR1 MNHEY and CDR2 SMNVEV (reference sequence). In nucleotides, the CDR3 is TGTGCCAGCAGTTTGGAGGGAGGCTCTTCTGGGGCCAACGTCCTGACTTTC. Its protein product is CASSLEGGSSGANVLTF.

The chain uses TRBV4-1 and TRBJ1-2; TRBD1 matches 12 bases. From germline, CDR1 is MGHRA and CDR2 YSYEKL. After removal of 1 base from V and 0 bases from J, the junction contained 9 bases not matched to a gene. This CDR3 region has 19 residues. The chain's CDR3 is CASSQVGRDRGPTNYGYTF. The CDR3 DNA reads TGCGCCAGCAGCCAAGTTGGCCGGGACAGGGGGCCGACTAACTATGGCTACACCTTC.

This rearrangement joins TRBV5-1 to TRBJ1-2; 8 bases are a match to TRBD1. The junction had 8 bases not matched to a gene; V was cut back by 0 bases and J by 7 bases. Germline V gene lookup returns CDR1 SGHRS and CDR2 YFSETQ. The CDR3 loop spans 15 amino acids. The CDR3 DNA follows: TGCGCCAGCAGCTTGGGCGCAGGGGGCTTGGGTGGCTACACCTTC. Its protein product is CASSLGAGGLGGYTF.

V usage is TRBV6-2 or TRBV6-3 and J usage is TRBJ2-5; 7 bases fit TRBD2. This CDR3 comprises 15 residues. CDR1 is MNHEY and CDR2 is SVGEGT in the germline V gene. J gave up 5 bases and V 6 bases, and 12 bases lay outside the gene matches. Here the CDR3 reads CASSPRRLAVETQYF. CDR3 coding DNA: TGTGCCAGCAGCCCTCGGAGGCTAGCGGTCGAGACCCAGTACTTC.

The V gene is TRBV5-6, the J gene TRBJ1-1; maybe TRBD1 (5 bases). The V end was cut by 2 bases, the J end by 3 bases, with 11 bases between. This CDR3 is built from 14 residues. In germline, CDR1 is SGHDT, CDR2 YYEEEE. The CDR3 nucleotides are TGTGCCAGCAGCTTAGGGCTAGGGGACACTGAAGCTTTCTTT. Translated: CASSLGLGDTEAFF.

V gene TRBV12-3 or TRBV12-4 combines with J gene TRBJ2-5; D call uncertain. With 5 bases removed from V and 1 base from J, the gap between germline ends came to 8 bases. This CDR3 is built from 13 residues. This chain's CDR3 is CASSANPQETQYF. For the CDR3, the DNA is TGTGCCAGCAGTGCTAACCCCCAAGAGACCCAGTACTTC.

The chain combines TRBV7-2 with TRBJ1-2; D is uncertain. CDR1 is SGHTA and CDR2 is FQGNSA in the germline V gene. This CDR3 region has 13 residues. V was cut by 3 bases and J by 8 bases, with 13 bases left in between. The chain's CDR3 is CASSFLLVEGYTF. The CDR3 coding sequence is TGTGCCAGCAGCTTCTTATTAGTCGAGGGCTACACCTTC.

In its sample, this clone was seen a few times. This rearrangement joins TRBV7-2 to TRBJ2-6; 7 bases line up with TRBD1. V lost 5 bases to trimming and J lost 3 bases; unmatched junction nucleotides: 4. The CDR3 spans 15 residues. Germline V gene sequence: CDR1 SGHTA, CDR2 FQGNSA. CDR3 in DNA: TGTGCCAGCAGCCAGGGGGTTCTTGGGGCCAACGTCCTGACTTTC. Amino acid sequence: CASSQGVLGANVLTF.

The chain employs TRBV6-5 and TRBJ1-5; possibly TRBD1 for D (5 bases). The CDR3 contains 14 residues. CDR1 and CDR2 from the germline V gene are MNHEY and SVGAGI. Between the trimmed V and J ends, which lost 8 bases and 4 bases, there was a span of 15 bases. This CDR3 is CASLAGPGNQPQHF. For the CDR3, the DNA is TGTGCCAGCTTGGCGGGGCCGGGGAATCAGCCCCAGCATTTT.

This chain links TRBV27 with TRBJ2-3, with 8 bases that match TRBD2. Germline CDR1 MNHEY, CDR2 SMNVEV (reference sequence). V dropped 3 bases and J dropped 9; count of bases not matched to a gene: 5. There are 13 residues in the CDR3. CDR3: CASSLLGGGTQYF. The CDR3 coding sequence is TGTGCCAGCAGTTTGCTGGGCGGGGGGACGCAGTATTTT.

This chain links TRBV7-2 with TRBJ2-3, with 10 bases aligning to TRBD2. Looked up from germline, CDR1 is SGHTA and CDR2 is FQGNSA. This CDR3 is 16 amino acids long. With 5 bases clipped from V and 5 bases from J, the junction kept 10 bases outside the gene matches. CDR3 sequence reads: CASSISGGRGGDTQYF. CDR3 coding DNA: TGTGCCAGCAGCATTAGCGGGGGGCGGGGTGGAGATACGCAGTATTTT. Together with reference TRBV7-2 and TRBJ2-3, the CDR3 gives the full variable domain: GAGVSQSPSNKVTEKGKDVELRCDPISGHTALYWYRQSLGQGLEFLIYFQGNSAPDKSGLPSDRFSAERTGGSVSTLTIQRTQQEDSAVYLCASSISGGRGGDTQYFGPGTRLTVL.

The V and J genes are TRBV6-1 and TRBJ2-3; 7 bases agree with TRBD1. CDR1 is MNHNS and CDR2 is SASEGT in the germline V gene. Losses at the gene ends were 4 bases for V and 3 bases for J; bases not matched to a gene: 10. This CDR3 is 16 amino acids long. CDR3 DNA sequence: TGTGCCAGCAGTGTAGACAGGGTCAGGAGGACAGATACGCAGTATTTT. Protein sequence: CASSVDRVRRTDTQYF.

The CDR3 region is CASSQAGSGGTDTQYF. The CDR3, as DNA: TGCGCCAGCAGCCAAGCAGGTAGCGGGGGCACAGATACGCAGTATTTT. The V call is TRBV4-1, the J call TRBJ2-3; TRBD2 agrees at 8 bases. CDR1 and CDR2 (germline): MGHRA, YSYEKL. Trimming removed 1 base from V and 1 base from J; junction bases left unmatched: 4. The CDR3 is 16 residues long.

The V and J genes are TRBV7-7 and TRBJ2-1, with D maybe TRBD1 (6 bases). Trimming stripped 5 bases from V and 8 bases from J, with 13 bases between. Germline lookup yields CDR1 SSHAT and CDR2 FNYEAQ (reference sequence). This CDR3 is 13 amino acids long. CDR3 in amino acids: CASSRDRFDEQFF. CDR3 in DNA: TGTGCCAGCAGCCGAGACAGGTTTGATGAGCAGTTCTTC.

This chain links TRBV15 with TRBJ2-7; perhaps TRBD2 as D (6 bases). The CDR3 totals 14 residues. Germline V gene lookup returns CDR1 LNHNV and CDR2 YYDKDF (reference sequence). V was trimmed by 0 bases and J by 4 bases, leaving 10 bases between them. For the CDR3, the DNA is TGTGCCACCAGCAGAGATATCGGGGGATACGAGCAGTACTTC. It codes for CATSRDIGGYEQYF.

This chain uses TRBV4-1 with TRBJ2-1, with 7 nucleotides matching TRBD2. The V segment lost 0 bases and the J segment 15 bases; nucleotides outside the gene matches: 11. This CDR3 comprises 14 residues. Germline V gives CDR1 MGHRA, CDR2 YSYEKL. The CDR3 sequence: CASSQESSASGRFF. The CDR3 nucleotides read TGCGCCAGCAGCCAAGAAAGCTCGGCTAGCGGACGGTTCTTC.

The V and J genes are TRBV5-4 and TRBJ2-5; a weak D match, TRBD1 (5 bases). This CDR3 spans 16 amino acids. Looked up from germline, CDR1 is SGHNT and CDR2 is YYREEE (reference sequence). Trimming took off 3 bases at V and 3 bases at J, with 18 bases between the two ends. The CDR3 loop reads CASSSAQTVTKETQYF. In nucleotides, the CDR3 is TGTGCCAGCAGCTCAGCCCAGACAGTTACTAAAGAGACCCAGTACTTC.